This T cell receptor (beta chain) came from a study of cytomegalovirus exposure and HLA in healthy donors. Germline-derived CDR1 and CDR2 are MGHRA and YSYEKL. Trimming took 6 bases from V and 5 from J; bases not matched to a gene: 8. The CDR3 covers 15 residues. In the PCR, 60 Vbeta and 13 Jbeta primers were used. Produced via immunoSEQ multiplex PCR; TCRdb's table is partial and in-frame only. The sample contains under 200,000 clones, 75% to 85% of which appear only once. V gene TRBV4-1 combines with J gene TRBJ2-1; TRBD2 matches 9 bases. This clonotype was sampled from a girl aged 2 to 10 in good health and CMV-seropositive. Sequencing was carried out using PBMCs. The CDR3 coding sequence is TGCGCCAGCAGACTAGGACTAGCGAGGGACAATGAGCAGTTCTTC. As protein: CASRLGLARDNEQFF.